By frequency in the sample, the clone carrying this T cell receptor (beta chain) is medium-sized. The antigen remains unidentified. General study results and limits: Under 2.1% of tumor Treg sequences matched blood Tregs or memory cells. Tumor-infiltrating Treg TCR alpha and beta sequences overlapped most with tumor naive CD4+ T cells, then blood naive.

Trimming took off 8 bases at V and 4 bases at J, with 8 bases between the two ends. The CDR3 extends over 11 amino acids. Amplification of TRBV12-4/TRBJ1-2 clonotypes used adaptor-ligated barcode primers. From the multiplex PCR reads, TCRdb called clonotypes with MiXCR, one entry per CDR3 protein. The sample consists of around 2,500 distinct CDR3 sequences, approximately 4.8% of them appearing once. Naive CD4+ T cells were purified with Tregs depleted by CD25. Sequenced material: naive CD4+ T cells sorted from blood. Subset defined: naive CD4+ T cells, CD4+CD45RA+CD25-. This clonotype originated in a female donor with breast cancer. J is TRBJ1-2 and V is TRBV12-3 or TRBV12-4; D not certain. In nucleotides, the CDR3 is TGTGCCAGCTCTTCACTCTATGGCTACACCTTC. This sequence encodes CASSSLYGYTF.